This TCR beta chain was sequenced for a study of T-cell reconstitution after alpha-beta-depleted transplantation in children. Preparing the TCRbeta library involved the use of unique molecular identifiers. TCRdb analysed the PCR reads with MiXCR anew, one entry per CDR3 protein. The sample consists of about 600,000 distinct CDR3 sequences, approximately 10% of them appearing once. This clonotype has at least ten counts. The CDR3 is made up of 15 amino acids. V shed 6 bases and J 0 bases; nucleotides not matched to a gene: 6. Germline-derived CDR1 and CDR2 are DFQATT and SNEGSKA (reference sequence). The receptor's source is a human donor who donated a stem cell graft to a child with acute myeloid leukemia. This chain joins TRBV20-1 and TRBJ2-3; 10 nucleotides match TRBD2. The starting material was PBMCs from the stem cell graft donor, obtained from the stem cell graft. CDR3 amino acids: CSAPGLAASTDTQYF. In nucleotides, the CDR3 is TGCAGTGCCCCCGGACTAGCGGCTAGCACAGATACGCAGTATTTT.